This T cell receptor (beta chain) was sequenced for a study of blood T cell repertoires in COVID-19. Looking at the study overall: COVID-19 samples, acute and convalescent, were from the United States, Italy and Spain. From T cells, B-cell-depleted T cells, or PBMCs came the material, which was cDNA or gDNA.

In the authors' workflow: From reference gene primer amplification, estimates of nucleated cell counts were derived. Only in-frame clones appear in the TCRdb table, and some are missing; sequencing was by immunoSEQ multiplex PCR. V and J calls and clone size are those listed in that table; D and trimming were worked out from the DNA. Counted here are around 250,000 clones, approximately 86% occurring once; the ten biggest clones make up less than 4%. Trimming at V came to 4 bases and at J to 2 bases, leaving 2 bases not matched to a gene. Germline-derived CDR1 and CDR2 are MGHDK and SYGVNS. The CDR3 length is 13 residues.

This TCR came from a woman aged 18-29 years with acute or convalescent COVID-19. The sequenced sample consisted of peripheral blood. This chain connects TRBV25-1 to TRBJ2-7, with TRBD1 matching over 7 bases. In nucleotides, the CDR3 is TGTGCCAGCAGTGGGGGACAGACCTACGAGCAGTACTTC. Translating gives CASSGGQTYEQYF.